This entry concerns a single T cell receptor beta chain. Its specificity is not known. The source of the sample is a study of cytomegalovirus exposure and HLA in healthy donors. Vbeta (60) and Jbeta (13) primers were used in the PCR. Profiled with immunoSEQ multiplex PCR; TCRdb holds only in-frame clones, not every one. The table lists roughly 170,000 clones, roughly 88% of them singletons. Whole-study results and caveats: Certain sequence variants were highly shared and formed a cluster, and this cluster was likely a sequencing artifact. More clonal expansion characterized HLA-associated TCR beta chains than equally common others in a later analysis.

Germline loops: CDR1 SGHTS, CDR2 YDEGEE. The CDR3 has 15 residues. V gave up 5 bases and J gave up 4 bases, with 16 bases separating them. Material: PBMCs. The chain couples TRBV5-8 to TRBJ1-5; TRBD1 might be the D (6 bases). The clonotype was recovered from a girl aged 2 to 9 in good health and CMV-seropositive. The CDR3 spells CASSRWDTLNQPQHF. CDR3 nucleotides: TGTGCCAGCAGTCGATGGGACACCCTTAATCAGCCCCAGCATTTT.